These 14 T cell receptor beta chains came from one sample sequenced in a study of cytomegalovirus exposure and HLA in healthy donors. PCR was performed using 60 Vbeta and 13 Jbeta primers. The assay was immunoSEQ multiplex PCR, and TCRdb's table has in-frame clones only and misses some. The sample holds 200,000 to 250,000 clones, about 75% seen once. The sequencing sample was made of PBMCs. All receptors derive from a woman aged 25 to 39 in good health and CMV-seronegative.

This chain connects TRBV7-2 to TRBJ2-1; the match to TRBD2 covers 8 bases. CDR3 length equals 15 residues. The junction had 8 bases not matched to a gene; V was cut back by 5 bases and J by 5 bases. Per the germline V gene, CDR1 is SGHTA and CDR2 is FQGNSA. CDR3 coding DNA: TGTGCCAGCAGCCTAAACGGGGGGGGGCACAATGAGCAGTTCTTC. It is translated as CASSLNGGGHNEQFF.

This sequence joins TRBV6-5 and TRBJ2-7, with TRBD1 matching over 7 bases. The germline gives CDR1 MNHEY, CDR2 SVGAGI. The CDR3 covers 14 residues. Germline trimming cut 3 bases from V and 4 bases from J; bases unmatched to any gene: 6. CDR3 DNA: TGTGCCAGCAGTTATCAGGGGGAGTCGTACGAGCAGTACTTC. It translates to CASSYQGESYEQYF.

The chain couples TRBV5-4 to TRBJ1-1, with 9 positions matching TRBD1. The ends lost 3 bases at V and 4 bases at J; junction bases unmatched: 10. In germline, CDR1 is SGHNT, CDR2 YYREEE (reference sequence). CDR3 size: 16 residues. Written as DNA, the CDR3 is TGTGCCAGCAGCTCCCGGAGACCGACAGGGGGCACTGAAGCTTTCTTT. This gives the protein CASSSRRPTGGTEAFF.

To note about this clone: The sample holds other DNA sequences that translate to the same CDR3. The V and J genes are TRBV19 and TRBJ1-2; TRBD1 matches 8 bases. Looked up from germline, CDR1 is LNHDA and CDR2 is SQIVND (reference sequence). Losses at the gene ends were 5 bases for V and 4 bases for J; bases not matched to a gene: 6. The CDR3 runs 14 residues. Here the CDR3 reads CASSPPGGGYGYTF. The CDR3 DNA reads TGTGCCAGTAGTCCCCCAGGGGGCGGCTATGGCTACACCTTC. The full variable domain, rest sourced from reference TRBV19 and TRBJ1-2, is DGGITQSPKYLFRKEGQNVTLSCEQNLNHDAMYWYRQDPGQGLRLIYYSQIVNDFQKGDIAEGYSVSREKKESFPLTVTSAQKNPTAFYLCASSPPGGGYGYTFGSGTRLTVV.

Only one count was recorded for this clone. This chain uses TRBV27 with TRBJ1-2; a weak D match, TRBD1 (6 bases). CDR3 size: 15 residues. With 5 bases removed from V and 5 bases from J, the gap between germline ends came to 18 bases. CDR1 and CDR2 (germline): MNHEY, SMNVEV (reference sequence). Here the CDR3 DNA reads TGTGCCAGCAGTACGCGGGGGGACAAGGCTTATGGCTACACCTTC. This encodes CASSTRGDKAYGYTF.

This clone was seen a few times. A junction boundary mismatches the germline segment, possibly from a read error. This chain joins TRBV7-7 and TRBJ2-3, with 11 bases matching TRBD2. Germline V lookup: CDR1 SSHAT, CDR2 FNYEAQ (reference sequence). This CDR3 region has 14 residues. CDR3 sequence: CASSLGTSGDTQYF. CDR3 bases: TGTGCTAGCAGCCTTGGGACTAGCGGAGATACGCAGTATTTT.

CDR3 loop: CASSEADKGLELNEQFF. The CDR3 DNA follows: TGTGCCAGCAGTGAAGCCGACAAGGGACTAGAGCTCAATGAGCAGTTCTTC. The chain employs TRBV2 and TRBJ2-1, with TRBD2 matching 8 bases. This CDR3 comprises 17 residues. V lost 0 bases and J lost 6; bases outside the gene matches: 10. In germline, CDR1 is SNHLY, CDR2 FYNNEI. The variable domain in full, completed from reference TRBV2 and TRBJ2-1, reads EPEVTQTPSHQVTQMGQEVILRCVPISNHLYFYWYRQILGQKVEFLVSFYNNEISEKSEIFDDQFSVERPDGSNFTLKIRSTKLEDSAMYFCASSEADKGLELNEQFFGPGTRLTVL.

The chain combines TRBV6-6 with TRBJ1-2; 7 nucleotides agree with TRBD1. This CDR3 has 14 residues. Per the germline V gene, CDR1 is MNHNY and CDR2 is SVGAGI (reference sequence). J lost 8 bases, V lost 6 bases, and 12 bases had no gene match. This CDR3 reads CASRRGTDKPGYTF. CDR3 in DNA: TGTGCCAGCAGGAGAGGGACAGACAAGCCCGGCTACACCTTC.

This clone was seen a handful of times. The rearrangement uses TRBV7-2 and TRBJ2-5; unclear D gene. Between the trimmed V and J ends, which lost 4 bases and 0 bases, there was a span of 6 bases. The germline CDR1 and CDR2 sequences are SGHTA and FQGNSA. The CDR3 has 13 residues. The CDR3 sequence: CASSSRYQETQYF. The CDR3 bases are TGTGCCAGCAGCTCCCGGTACCAAGAGACCCAGTACTTC.

This rearrangement joins TRBV30 to TRBJ2-3; D possibly corresponds to TRBD2 (5 bases). The germline V gene has CDR1 GTSNPN and CDR2 SVGIG (reference sequence). The V and J ends lost 3 bases and 1 base respectively, with 17 bases between them. The CDR3 sequence is 16 residues long. The CDR3, as DNA: TGTGCCTGGAGCGACCCACCCCGGGGAGGCACAGATACGCAGTATTTT. Protein product: CAWSDPPRGGTDTQYF.

V gene TRBV28 combines with J gene TRBJ1-2; weak D call: TRBD1 (6 bases). Trimming shortened V by 8 bases and J by 5 bases, and 18 bases separated the two germline ends. In germline, CDR1 is MDHEN, CDR2 SYDVKM. This CDR3 is 14 amino acids long. CDR3 protein: CASGSVDSPYGYTF. CDR3 coding DNA: TGTGCCAGCGGCTCGGTGGACAGCCCATATGGCTACACCTTC.

The chain joins TRBV5-7 to TRBJ2-1, with a tentative D call TRBD2 (5 bases). TRBV5-7 falls under the ORF class, with uncertain function. The V and J ends lost 1 base and 3 bases respectively, with 11 bases between them. There are 15 residues in the CDR3. DNA of the CDR3: TGTGCCAGCAGCTTGATCCGGGAATACTACAATGAGCAGTTCTTC. Amino acids: CASSLIREYYNEQFF.

The J gene is TRBJ1-1, the V gene TRBV30; 7 bases map to TRBD1. Germline loops: CDR1 GTSNPN, CDR2 SVGIG (reference sequence). The V segment lost 4 bases and the J segment 7 bases; nucleotides outside the gene matches: 3. This CDR3 is 11 amino acids long. The CDR3 here is CAWTRGIEAFF. In nucleotides, the CDR3 is TGTGCCTGGACCAGGGGGATTGAAGCTTTCTTT.

The sample holds a few counts of this clone. The V call is TRBV9, the J call TRBJ2-1, with a weak D call TRBD2 (6 bases). V was shortened by 1 base and J by 0 bases, with 8 bases between the two germline ends. CDR1 and CDR2 from the germline V gene are SGDLS and YYNGEE. This CDR3 comprises 15 residues. DNA of the CDR3: TGTGCCAGCAGCGTACGCGGGGTCTCCTACAATGAGCAGTTCTTC. Protein product: CASSVRGVSYNEQFF.